This T cell receptor (beta chain) was sequenced for a study of T cells in Graves' hyperthyroidism and ophthalmopathy. Diagnostic assessment was based on clinical symptoms, serum thyroxine and TRAb, thyroid ultrasound and orbital computed tomography. The PBMCs were taken from approximately 9 ml of fresh peripheral blood. This clonotype was seen a handful of times. Germline CDR1 and CDR2: SGHVS and FNYEAQ. The CDR3 totals 15 residues. Trimming removed 0 bases from V and 0 bases from J, with 6 bases in between. Researchers took RNA transcripts and amplified the TCR beta CDR3 regions from them. TCR CDR3 regions were first amplified by RT-PCR with HTBI primers. TCRdb processed the multiplex PCR reads anew with MiXCR; each CDR3 protein has one entry. The profile covers 600,000 to 650,000 distinct CDR3 sequences, with more than 20% appearing a single time and roughly a third taken by the ten largest.

Sequencing was performed on blood. The V and J genes are TRBV7-6 and TRBJ1-3; D ambiguous. The TCR originated in a man aged 25 to 40 with Graves' ophthalmopathy. The CDR3 region is CASSLAVGSGNTIYF. CDR3 sequence (DNA): TGTGCCAGCAGCTTAGCGGTGGGCTCTGGAAACACCATATATTTT.